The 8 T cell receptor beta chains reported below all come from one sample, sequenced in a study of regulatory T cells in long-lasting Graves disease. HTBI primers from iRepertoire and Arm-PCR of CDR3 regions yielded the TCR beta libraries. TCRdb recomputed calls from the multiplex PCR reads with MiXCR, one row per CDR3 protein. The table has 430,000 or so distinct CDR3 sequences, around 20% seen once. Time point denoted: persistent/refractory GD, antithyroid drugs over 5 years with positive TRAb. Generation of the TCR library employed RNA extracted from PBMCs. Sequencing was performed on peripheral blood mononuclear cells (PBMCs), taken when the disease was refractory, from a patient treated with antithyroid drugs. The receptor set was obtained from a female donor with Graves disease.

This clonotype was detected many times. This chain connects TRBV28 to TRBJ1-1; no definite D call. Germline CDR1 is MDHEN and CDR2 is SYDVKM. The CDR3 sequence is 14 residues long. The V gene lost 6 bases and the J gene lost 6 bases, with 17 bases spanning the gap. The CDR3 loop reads CASSNTLRIAEAFF. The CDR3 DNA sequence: TGTGCCAGCAGCAACACCCTTCGGATCGCTGAAGCTTTCTTT.

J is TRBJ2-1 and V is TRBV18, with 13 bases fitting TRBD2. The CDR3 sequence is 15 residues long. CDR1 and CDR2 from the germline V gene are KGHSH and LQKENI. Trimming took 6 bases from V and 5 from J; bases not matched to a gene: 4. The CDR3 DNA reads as TGTGCCAGCTCTCAAGGACTAGCGGGGGACAATGAGCAGTTCTTC. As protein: CASSQGLAGDNEQFF.

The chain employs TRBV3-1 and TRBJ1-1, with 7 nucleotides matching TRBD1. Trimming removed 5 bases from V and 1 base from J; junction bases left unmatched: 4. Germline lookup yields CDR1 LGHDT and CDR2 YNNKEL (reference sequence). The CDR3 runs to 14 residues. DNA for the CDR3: TGTGCCAGCAGCTTCCGGGACAGGAACACTGAAGCTTTCTTT. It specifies CASSFRDRNTEAFF.

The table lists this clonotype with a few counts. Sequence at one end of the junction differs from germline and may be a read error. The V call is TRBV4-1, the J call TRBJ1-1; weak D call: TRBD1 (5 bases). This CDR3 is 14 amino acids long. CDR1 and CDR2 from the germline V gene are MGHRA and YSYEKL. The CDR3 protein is CASSHQGMNTEAFF. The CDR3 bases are TGTGCCAGCAGCCACCAGGGTATGAACACTGAAGCTTTCTTT.

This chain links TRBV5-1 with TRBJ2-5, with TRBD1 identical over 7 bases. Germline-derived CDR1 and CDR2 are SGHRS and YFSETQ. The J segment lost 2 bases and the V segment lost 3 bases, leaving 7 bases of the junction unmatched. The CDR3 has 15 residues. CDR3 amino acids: CASSYRTGPQETQYF. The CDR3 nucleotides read TGCGCCAGCAGCTATCGGACAGGACCACAAGAGACCCAGTACTTC.

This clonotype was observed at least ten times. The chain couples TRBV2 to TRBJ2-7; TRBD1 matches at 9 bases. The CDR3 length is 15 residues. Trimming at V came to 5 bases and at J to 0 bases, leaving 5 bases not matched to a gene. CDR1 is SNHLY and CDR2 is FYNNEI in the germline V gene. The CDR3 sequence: CASSLTGGASYEQYF. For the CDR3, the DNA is TGTGCCAGCAGTTTGACAGGGGGGGCCTCCTACGAGCAGTACTTC.

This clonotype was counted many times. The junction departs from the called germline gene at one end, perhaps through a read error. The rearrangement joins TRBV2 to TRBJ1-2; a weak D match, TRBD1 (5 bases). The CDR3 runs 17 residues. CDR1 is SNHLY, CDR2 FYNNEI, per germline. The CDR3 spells CASSEALRGAAKYGYTF. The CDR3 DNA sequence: TGTGCCAGCAGTGAAGCGCTTCGGGGCGCGGCTAAGTATGGCTACACCTTC.

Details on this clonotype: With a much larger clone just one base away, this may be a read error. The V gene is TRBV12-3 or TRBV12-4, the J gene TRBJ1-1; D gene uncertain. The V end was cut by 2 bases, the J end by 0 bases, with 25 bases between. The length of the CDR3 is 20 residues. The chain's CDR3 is CASSLLGIDKGKWVNTEAFF. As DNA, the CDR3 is TGTGCCAGCAGTTTATTGGGAATCGACAAGGGTAAGTGGGTGAACACTGAAGCTTTCTTT.